This is a list of T cell receptor beta chains from one sample in a study of T cell responses to AZD1222 COVID-19 vaccine. Assay used: immunoSEQ multiplex PCR; TCRdb lists only in-frame clones, some missing. The data show around 140,000 clones, with just over 85% seen just once and approximately 20% held by the top ten. The specimen comprised peripheral blood, sampled on day 0 of AZD1222 vaccination. The source of these receptors is an adult in good health. Both conserved end residues are part of each CDR3. The D gene is left open where the match is weak. The size of a clone is reported for some rows only, either as once, few or many, or as a class for expanded clones.

d_call j_call v_call clone_size cdr3_aa cdr3_nt
- TRBJ2-1 TRBV9 - CASSVGGQRFYNEQFF TGTGCCAGCAGCGTAGGAGGTCAGAGATTCTACAATGAGCAGTTCTTC
- TRBJ1-4 TRBV19 - CASRYSATNEKLFF TGTGCCAGTAGATACAGTGCAACTAATGAAAAACTGTTTTTT
- TRBJ1-1 TRBV5-1 - CASSRGRNTEAFF TGCGCCAGCAGCCGGGGGAGGAACACTGAAGCTTTCTTT
- TRBJ2-1 TRBV9 few CASTLRERGDEQFF TGTGCCAGCACTTTGAGGGAGAGGGGGGATGAGCAGTTCTTC
TRBD1 TRBJ1-2 TRBV7-9 - CASRPQGYDYGYTF TGTGCCAGCAGACCACAGGGGTACGACTATGGCTACACCTTC
- TRBJ1-4 TRBV28 - CASSPSISNEKLFF TGTGCCAGCAGTCCTAGTATATCAAATGAAAAACTGTTTTTT
- TRBJ1-3 TRBV18 - CASSPPRTLTGNTIYF TGTGCCAGCTCACCACCTCGTACGTTAACTGGAAACACCATATATTTT
- TRBJ1-1 TRBV5-1 - CASSLDGDAAFF TGCGCCAGCAGCTTGGATGGGGATGCCGCTTTCTTT
TRBD1 TRBJ2-1 TRBV27 once CASSTAGTAAYNEQFF TGTGCCAGCAGCACCGCCGGGACAGCCGCCTACAATGAGCAGTTCTTC
- TRBJ1-4 TRBV30 medium-sized CAWSDDPLEKLFF TGTGCCTGGAGCGACGACCCACTGGAAAAACTGTTTTTT
- TRBJ1-1 TRBV5-6 - CASSFGRGAEAFF TGTGCCAGCAGCTTCGGACGGGGCGCTGAAGCTTTCTTT
- TRBJ1-3 TRBV7-9 once CASSLSTGNTIYF TGTGCCAGCAGCCTTTCGACGGGAAACACCATATATTTT
- TRBJ1-6 TRBV5-1 - CASSFRPGNNSPLHF TGCGCCAGCAGCTTTCGGCCAGGGAATAATTCACCCCTCCACTTT